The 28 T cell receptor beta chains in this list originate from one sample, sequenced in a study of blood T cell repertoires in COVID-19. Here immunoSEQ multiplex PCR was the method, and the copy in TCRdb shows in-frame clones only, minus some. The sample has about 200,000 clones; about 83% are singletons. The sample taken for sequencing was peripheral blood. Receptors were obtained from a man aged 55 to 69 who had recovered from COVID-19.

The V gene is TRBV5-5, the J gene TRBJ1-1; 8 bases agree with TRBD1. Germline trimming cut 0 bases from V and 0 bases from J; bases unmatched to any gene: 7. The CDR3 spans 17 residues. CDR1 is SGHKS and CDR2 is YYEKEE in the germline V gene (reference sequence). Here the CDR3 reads CASSLGGQAWMNTEAFF. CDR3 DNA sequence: TGTGCCAGCAGCTTGGGGGGACAGGCCTGGATGAACACTGAAGCTTTCTTT. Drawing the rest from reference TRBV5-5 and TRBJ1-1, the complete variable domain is DAGVTQSPTHLIKTRGQQVTLRCSPISGHKSVSWYQQVLGQGPQFIFQYYEKEERGRGNFPDRFSARQFPNYSSELNVNALLLGDSALYLCASSLGGQAWMNTEAFFGQGTRLTVV.

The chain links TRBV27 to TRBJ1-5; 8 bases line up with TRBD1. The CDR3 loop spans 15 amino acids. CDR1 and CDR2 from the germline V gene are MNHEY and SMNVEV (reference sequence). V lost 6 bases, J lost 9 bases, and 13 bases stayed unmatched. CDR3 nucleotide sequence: TGTGCCAGCAGACAACTGGGACAGGTAGGAGGGCCCCAGCATTTT. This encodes CASRQLGQVGGPQHF.

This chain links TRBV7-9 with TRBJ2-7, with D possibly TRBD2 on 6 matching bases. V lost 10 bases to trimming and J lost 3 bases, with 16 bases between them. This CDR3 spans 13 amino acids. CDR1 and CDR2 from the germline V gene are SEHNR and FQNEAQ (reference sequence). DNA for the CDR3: TGTGCCACCACGCGGGATGAGGGCTACGAGCAGTACTTC. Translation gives CATTRDEGYEQYF.

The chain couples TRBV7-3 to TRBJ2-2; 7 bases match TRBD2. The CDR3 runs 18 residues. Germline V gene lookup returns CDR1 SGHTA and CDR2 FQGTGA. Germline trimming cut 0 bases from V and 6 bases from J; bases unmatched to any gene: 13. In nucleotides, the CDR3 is TGTGCCAGCAGCTTAACCCCGGGACTACTCGAACGGGCCGGGGAGCTGTTTTTT. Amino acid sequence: CASSLTPGLLERAGELFF.

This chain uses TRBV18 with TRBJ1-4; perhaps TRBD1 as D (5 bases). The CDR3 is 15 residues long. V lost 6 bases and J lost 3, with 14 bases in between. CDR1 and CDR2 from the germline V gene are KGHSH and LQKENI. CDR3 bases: TGTGCCAGCTCGCCCTCCAGGGCCTCTAATGAAAAACTGTTTTTT. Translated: CASSPSRASNEKLFF.

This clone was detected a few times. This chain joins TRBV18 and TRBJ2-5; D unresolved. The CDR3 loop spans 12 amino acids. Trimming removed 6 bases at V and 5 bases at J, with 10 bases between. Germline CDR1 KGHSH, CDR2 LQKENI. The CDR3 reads CASSQEWETQYF. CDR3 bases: TGTGCCAGCTCTCAAGAGTGGGAGACCCAGTACTTC.

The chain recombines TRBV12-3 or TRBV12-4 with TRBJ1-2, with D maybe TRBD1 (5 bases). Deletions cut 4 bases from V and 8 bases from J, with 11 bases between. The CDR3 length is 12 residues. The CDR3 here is CASSSRVGGYTF. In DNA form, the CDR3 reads TGTGCCAGCAGTTCCAGGGTAGGCGGCTACACCTTC.

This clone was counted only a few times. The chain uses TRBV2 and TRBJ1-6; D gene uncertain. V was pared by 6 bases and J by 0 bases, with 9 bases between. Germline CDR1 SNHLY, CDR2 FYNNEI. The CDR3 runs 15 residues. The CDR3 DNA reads TGTGCCAGCAGAGAGGAGGCCTCCTATAATTCACCCCTCCACTTT. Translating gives CASREEASYNSPLHF.

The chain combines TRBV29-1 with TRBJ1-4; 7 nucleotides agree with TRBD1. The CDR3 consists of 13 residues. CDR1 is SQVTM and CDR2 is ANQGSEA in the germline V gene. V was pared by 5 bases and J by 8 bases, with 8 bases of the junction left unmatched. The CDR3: CSVLTGMREKLFF. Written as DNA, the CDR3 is TGCAGCGTTCTGACAGGGATGCGGGAAAAACTGTTTTTT.

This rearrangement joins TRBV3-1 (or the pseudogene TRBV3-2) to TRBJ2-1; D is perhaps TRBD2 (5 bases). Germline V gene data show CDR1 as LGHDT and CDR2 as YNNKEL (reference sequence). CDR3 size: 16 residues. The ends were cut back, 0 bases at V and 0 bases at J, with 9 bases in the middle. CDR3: CASSQERGSSYNEQFF. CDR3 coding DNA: TGTGCCAGCAGCCAAGAACGGGGAAGCTCCTACAATGAGCAGTTCTTC.

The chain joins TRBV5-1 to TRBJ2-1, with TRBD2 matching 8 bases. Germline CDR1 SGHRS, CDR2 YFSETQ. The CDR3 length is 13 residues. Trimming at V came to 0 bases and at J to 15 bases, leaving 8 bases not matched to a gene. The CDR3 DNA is TGCGCCAGCAGCTTGGCCGGCGGGAGGAGTTCGTTCTTC. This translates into CASSLAGGRSSFF.

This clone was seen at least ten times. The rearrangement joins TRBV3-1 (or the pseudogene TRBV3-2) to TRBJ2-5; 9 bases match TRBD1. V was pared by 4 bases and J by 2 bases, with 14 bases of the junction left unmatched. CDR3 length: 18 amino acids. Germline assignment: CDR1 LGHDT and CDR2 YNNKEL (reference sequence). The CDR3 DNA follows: TGTGCCAGCAGCCCGATTACGGACAGGGGAGTCAGTCAAGAGACCCAGTACTTC. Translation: CASSPITDRGVSQETQYF.

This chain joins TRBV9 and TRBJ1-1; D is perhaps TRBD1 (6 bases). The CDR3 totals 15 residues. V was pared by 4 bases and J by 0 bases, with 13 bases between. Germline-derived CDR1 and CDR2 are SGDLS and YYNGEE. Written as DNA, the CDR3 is TGTGCCAGCAGCCCCCGAACAGGGATGAACACTGAAGCTTTCTTT. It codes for CASSPRTGMNTEAFF.

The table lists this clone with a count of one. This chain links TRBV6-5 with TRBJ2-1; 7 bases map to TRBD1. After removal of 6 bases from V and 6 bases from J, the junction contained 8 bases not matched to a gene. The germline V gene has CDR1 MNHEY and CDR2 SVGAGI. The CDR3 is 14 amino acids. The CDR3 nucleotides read TGTGCCAGCAGGACAGGGTCCGCCGGCAATGAGCAGTTCTTC. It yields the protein CASRTGSAGNEQFF.

The CDR3 DNA sequence: TGTGCCAGTAGTATAACAGGGACCCAAGAGACCCAGTACTTC. It is translated as CASSITGTQETQYF. This chain links TRBV19 with TRBJ2-5, with D perhaps TRBD1 (6 bases). Trimming left V 2 bases short and J 1 base short, with 8 bases between. Germline lookup yields CDR1 LNHDA and CDR2 SQIVND (reference sequence). CDR3 size: 14 residues.

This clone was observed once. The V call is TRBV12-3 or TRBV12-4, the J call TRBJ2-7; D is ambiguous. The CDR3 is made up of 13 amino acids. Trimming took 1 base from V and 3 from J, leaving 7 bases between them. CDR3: CASSLGRIYEQYF. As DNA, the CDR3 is TGTGCCAGCAGTTTAGGTCGTATCTACGAGCAGTACTTC.

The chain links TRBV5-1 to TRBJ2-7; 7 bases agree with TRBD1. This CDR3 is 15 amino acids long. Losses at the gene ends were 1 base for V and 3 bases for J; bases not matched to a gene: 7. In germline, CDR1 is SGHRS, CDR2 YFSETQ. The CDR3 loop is CASSLPETGLYEQYF. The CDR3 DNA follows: TGCGCCAGCAGCTTGCCGGAGACAGGGCTCTACGAGCAGTACTTC.

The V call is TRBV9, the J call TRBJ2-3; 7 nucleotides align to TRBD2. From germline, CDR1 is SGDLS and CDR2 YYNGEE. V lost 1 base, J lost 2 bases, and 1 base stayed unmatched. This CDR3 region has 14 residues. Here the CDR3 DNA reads TGTGCCAGCAGCGTACGGGGGGACACAGATACGCAGTATTTT. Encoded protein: CASSVRGDTDTQYF.

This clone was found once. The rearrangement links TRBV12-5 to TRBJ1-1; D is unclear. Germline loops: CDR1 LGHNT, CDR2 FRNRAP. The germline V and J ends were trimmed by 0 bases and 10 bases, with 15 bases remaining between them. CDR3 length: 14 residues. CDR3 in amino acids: CASGLVYSPGGAFF. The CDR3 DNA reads TGTGCTAGTGGTTTGGTATATTCCCCGGGTGGAGCTTTCTTT.

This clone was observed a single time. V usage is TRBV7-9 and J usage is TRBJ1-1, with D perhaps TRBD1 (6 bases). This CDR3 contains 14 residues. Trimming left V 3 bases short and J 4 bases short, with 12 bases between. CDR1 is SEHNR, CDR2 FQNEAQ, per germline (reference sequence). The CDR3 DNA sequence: TGTGCCAGCAGCTTGGGGGCAGGGGCCACTGAAGCTTTCTTT. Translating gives CASSLGAGATEAFF.

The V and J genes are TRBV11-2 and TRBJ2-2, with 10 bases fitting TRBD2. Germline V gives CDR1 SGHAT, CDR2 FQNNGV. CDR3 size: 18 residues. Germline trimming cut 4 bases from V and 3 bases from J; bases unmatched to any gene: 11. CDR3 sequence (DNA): TGTGCCAGCAGCTCCTACCGAGCGGGAGGGCCTGACACCGGGGAGCTGTTTTTT. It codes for CASSSYRAGGPDTGELFF.

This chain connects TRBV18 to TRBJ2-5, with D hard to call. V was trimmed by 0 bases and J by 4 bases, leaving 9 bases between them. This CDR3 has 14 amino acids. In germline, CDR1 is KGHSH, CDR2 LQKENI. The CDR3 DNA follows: TGTGCCAGCTCACCACCGTCTTTTCGAGAGACCCAGTACTTC. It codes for CASSPPSFRETQYF.

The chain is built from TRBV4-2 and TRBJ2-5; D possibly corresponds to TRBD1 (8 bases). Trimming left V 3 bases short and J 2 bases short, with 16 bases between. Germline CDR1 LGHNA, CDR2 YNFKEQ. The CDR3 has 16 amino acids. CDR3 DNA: TGTGCCAGCAGCCATATGACAGGGGAGGGGCAAGAGACCCAGTACTTC. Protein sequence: CASSHMTGEGQETQYF.

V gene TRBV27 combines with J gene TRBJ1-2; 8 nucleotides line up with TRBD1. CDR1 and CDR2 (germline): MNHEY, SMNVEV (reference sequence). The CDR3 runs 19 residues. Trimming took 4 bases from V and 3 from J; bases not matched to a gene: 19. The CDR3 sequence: CASSSLTFRTGSFDYGYTF. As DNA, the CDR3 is TGTGCCAGCAGTTCCCTCACCTTTCGGACAGGGTCCTTCGACTATGGCTACACCTTC.

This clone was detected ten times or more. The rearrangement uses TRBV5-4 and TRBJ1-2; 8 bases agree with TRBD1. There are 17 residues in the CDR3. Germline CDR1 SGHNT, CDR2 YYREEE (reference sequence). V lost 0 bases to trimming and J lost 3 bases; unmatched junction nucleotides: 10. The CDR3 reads CASSLGVQGASYYGYTF. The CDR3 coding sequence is TGTGCCAGCAGCTTGGGAGTTCAGGGGGCAAGTTACTATGGCTACACCTTC.

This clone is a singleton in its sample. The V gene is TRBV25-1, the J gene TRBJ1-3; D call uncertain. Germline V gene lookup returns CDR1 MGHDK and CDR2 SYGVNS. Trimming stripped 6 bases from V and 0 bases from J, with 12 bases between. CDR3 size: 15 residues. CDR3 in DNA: TGTGCCAGCAGGAACGCACTGAGCTCTGGAAACACCATATATTTT. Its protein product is CASRNALSSGNTIYF.

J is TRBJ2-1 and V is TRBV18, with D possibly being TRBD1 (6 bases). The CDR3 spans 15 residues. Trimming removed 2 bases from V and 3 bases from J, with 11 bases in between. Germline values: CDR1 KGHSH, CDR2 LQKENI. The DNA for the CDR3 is TGTGCCAGCTCACCATTCCAGGACAGCTACAATGAGCAGTTCTTC. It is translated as CASSPFQDSYNEQFF.

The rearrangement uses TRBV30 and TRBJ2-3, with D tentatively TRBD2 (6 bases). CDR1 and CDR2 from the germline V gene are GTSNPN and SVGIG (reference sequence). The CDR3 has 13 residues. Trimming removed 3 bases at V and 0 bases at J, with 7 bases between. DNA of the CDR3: TGTGCCTGGAGCGGGACTAGCACAGATACGCAGTATTTT. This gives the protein CAWSGTSTDTQYF.